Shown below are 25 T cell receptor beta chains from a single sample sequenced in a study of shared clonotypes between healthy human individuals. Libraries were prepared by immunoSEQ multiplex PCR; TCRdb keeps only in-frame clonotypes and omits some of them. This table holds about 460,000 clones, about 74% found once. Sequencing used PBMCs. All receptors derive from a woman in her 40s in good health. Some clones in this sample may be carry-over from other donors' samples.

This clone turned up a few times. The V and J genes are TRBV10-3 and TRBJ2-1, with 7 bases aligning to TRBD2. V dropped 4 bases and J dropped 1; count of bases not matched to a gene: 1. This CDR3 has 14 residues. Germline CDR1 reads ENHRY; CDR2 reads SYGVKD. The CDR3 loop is CAISAAGSYNEQFF. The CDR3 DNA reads TGTGCCATCAGTGCAGCGGGATCCTACAATGAGCAGTTCTTC.

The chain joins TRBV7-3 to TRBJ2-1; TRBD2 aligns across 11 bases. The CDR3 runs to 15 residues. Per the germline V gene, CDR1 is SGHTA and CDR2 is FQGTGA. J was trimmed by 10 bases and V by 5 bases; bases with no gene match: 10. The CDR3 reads CASSHDSSGRREQFF. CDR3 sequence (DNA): TGTGCCAGCAGCCACGACTCTAGCGGGAGGCGAGAGCAGTTCTTC.

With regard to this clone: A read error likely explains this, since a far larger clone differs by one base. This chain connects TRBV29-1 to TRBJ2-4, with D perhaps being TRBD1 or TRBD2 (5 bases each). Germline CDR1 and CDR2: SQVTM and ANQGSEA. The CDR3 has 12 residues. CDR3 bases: TGCAGCGGGGGGAGTGGCAAAAACATTCGGTACTTC. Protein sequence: CSGGSGKNIRYF.

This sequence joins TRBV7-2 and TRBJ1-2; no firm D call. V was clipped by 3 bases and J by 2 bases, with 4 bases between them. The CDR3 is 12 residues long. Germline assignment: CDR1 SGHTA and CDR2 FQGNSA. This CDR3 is CASSFLNYGYTF. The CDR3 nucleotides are TGTGCCAGCAGCTTCCTAAACTATGGCTACACCTTC.

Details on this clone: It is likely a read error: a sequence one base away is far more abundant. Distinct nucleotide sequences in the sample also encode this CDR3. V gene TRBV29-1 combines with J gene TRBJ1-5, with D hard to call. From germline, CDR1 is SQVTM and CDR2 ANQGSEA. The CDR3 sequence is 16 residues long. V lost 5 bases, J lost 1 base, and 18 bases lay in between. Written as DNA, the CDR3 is TGCAGCGTTAATAGGTGCAGGAGTTTGAGCAATCAGCCCCAGCATTTT. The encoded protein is CSVNRCRSLSNQPQHF.

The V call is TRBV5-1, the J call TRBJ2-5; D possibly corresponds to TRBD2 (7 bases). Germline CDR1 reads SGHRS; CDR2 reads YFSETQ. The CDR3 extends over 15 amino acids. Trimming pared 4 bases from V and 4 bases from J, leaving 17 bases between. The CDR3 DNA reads TGCGCCAGCAGCCCCGGTGGGGGGGCGGGAGAGACCCAGTACTTC. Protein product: CASSPGGGAGETQYF.

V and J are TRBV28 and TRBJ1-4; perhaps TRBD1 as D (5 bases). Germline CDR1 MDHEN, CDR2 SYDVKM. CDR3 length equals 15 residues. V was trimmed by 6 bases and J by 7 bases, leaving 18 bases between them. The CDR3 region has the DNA TGTGCCAGCAGATCCCCGGGGGTCGGAAGTGAAAAACTGTTTTTT. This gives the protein CASRSPGVGSEKLFF.

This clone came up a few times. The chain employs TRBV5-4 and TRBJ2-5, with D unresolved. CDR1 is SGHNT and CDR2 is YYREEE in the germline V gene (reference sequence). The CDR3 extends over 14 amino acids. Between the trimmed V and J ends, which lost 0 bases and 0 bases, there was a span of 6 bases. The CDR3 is CASSLEPNQETQYF. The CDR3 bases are TGTGCCAGCAGCTTGGAGCCCAACCAAGAGACCCAGTACTTC.

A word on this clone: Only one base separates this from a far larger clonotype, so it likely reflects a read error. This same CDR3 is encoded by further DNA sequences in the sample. For the CDR3, the DNA is TGCGCCAGCAGTCCGACGGGGAACACTGAAGCTTTCTTT. It yields the protein CASSPTGNTEAFF. The chain joins TRBV10-2 to TRBJ1-1; unclear D gene. The germline CDR1 and CDR2 sequences are WSHSY and SAAADI. V shed 5 bases and J shed 1 base, with 8 bases lying between them. The CDR3 length is 13 residues.

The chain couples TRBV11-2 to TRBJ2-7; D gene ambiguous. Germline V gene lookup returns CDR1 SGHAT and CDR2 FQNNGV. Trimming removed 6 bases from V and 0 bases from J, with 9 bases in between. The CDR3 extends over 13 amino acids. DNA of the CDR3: TGTGCCAGCAGGACGGCGGCCTCCTACGAGCAGTACTTC. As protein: CASRTAASYEQYF.

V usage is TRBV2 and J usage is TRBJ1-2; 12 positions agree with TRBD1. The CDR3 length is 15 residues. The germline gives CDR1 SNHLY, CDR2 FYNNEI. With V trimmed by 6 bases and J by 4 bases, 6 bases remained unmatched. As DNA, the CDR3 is TGTGCCAGCAGAGTGGGACAGGGGGCATCCTATGGCTACACCTTC. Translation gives CASRVGQGASYGYTF.

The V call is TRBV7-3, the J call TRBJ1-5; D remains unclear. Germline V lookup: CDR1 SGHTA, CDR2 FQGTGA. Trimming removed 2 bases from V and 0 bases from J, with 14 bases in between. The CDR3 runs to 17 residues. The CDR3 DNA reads TGTGCCAGCAGCTTACAACCCCCATCGCGTAGCAATCAGCCCCAGCATTTT. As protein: CASSLQPPSRSNQPQHF.

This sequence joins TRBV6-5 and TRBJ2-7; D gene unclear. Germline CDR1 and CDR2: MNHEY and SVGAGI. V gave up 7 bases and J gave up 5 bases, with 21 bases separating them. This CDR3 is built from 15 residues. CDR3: CASTPPSGSLHEQYF. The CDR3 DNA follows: TGTGCCAGCACCCCTCCTTCCGGATCACTCCACGAGCAGTACTTC.

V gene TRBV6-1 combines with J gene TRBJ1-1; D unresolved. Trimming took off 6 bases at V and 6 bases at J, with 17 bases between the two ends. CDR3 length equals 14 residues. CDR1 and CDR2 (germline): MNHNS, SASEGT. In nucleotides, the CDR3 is TGTGCCAGCAGAAGTGGTGGGAGGCACCCTGAAGCTTTCTTT. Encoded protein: CASRSGGRHPEAFF.

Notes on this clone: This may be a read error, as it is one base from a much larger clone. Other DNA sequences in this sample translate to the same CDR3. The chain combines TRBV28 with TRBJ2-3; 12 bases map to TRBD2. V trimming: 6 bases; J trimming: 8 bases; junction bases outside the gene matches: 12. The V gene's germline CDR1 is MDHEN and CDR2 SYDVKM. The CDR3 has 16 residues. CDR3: CASSPAGLAGGGTQYF. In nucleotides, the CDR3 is TGTGCCAGCAGCCCGGCGGGGCTAGCGGGAGGGGGTACGCAGTATTTT.

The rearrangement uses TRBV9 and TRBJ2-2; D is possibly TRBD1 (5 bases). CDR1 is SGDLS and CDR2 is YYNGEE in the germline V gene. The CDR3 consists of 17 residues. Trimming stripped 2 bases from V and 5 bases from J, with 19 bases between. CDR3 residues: CASSVGPMLGVTGELFF. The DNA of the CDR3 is TGTGCCAGCAGCGTTGGGCCTATGCTAGGGGTGACCGGGGAGCTGTTTTTT. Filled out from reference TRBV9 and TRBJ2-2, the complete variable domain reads DSGVTQTPKHLITATGQRVTLRCSPRSGDLSVYWYQQSLDQGLQFLIQYYNGEERAKGNILERFSAQQFPDLHSELNLSSLELGDSALYFCASSVGPMLGVTGELFFGEGSRLTVL.

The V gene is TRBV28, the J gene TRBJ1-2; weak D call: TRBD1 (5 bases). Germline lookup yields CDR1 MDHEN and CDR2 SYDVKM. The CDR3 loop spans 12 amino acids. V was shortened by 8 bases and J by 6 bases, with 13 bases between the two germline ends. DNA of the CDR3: TGTGCCAGCCACGGGGGGAGGGATGGCTACACCTTC. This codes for CASHGGRDGYTF.

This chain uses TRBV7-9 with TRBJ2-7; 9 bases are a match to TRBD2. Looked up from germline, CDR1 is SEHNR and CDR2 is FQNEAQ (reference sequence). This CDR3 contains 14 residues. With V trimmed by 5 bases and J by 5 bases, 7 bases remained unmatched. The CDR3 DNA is TGTGCCAGCAGCCATAGCGGGAGTATCAACGAGCAGTACTTC. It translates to CASSHSGSINEQYF.

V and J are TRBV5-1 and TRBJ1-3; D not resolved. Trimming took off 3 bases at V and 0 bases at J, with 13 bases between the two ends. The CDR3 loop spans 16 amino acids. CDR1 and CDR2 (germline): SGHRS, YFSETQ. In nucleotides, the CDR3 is TGCGCCAGCAGCTCGGACCCCCTCGACTCTGGAAACACCATATATTTT. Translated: CASSSDPLDSGNTIYF.

The CDR3 loop is CASSPGPSYEQYF. DNA of the CDR3: TGCGCCAGCAGCCCCGGACCCTCCTACGAGCAGTACTTC. The V and J genes are TRBV5-1 and TRBJ2-7; no clear D. V lost 4 bases to trimming and J lost 0 bases, with 8 bases between them. Germline V gene lookup returns CDR1 SGHRS and CDR2 YFSETQ. This CDR3 contains 13 residues.

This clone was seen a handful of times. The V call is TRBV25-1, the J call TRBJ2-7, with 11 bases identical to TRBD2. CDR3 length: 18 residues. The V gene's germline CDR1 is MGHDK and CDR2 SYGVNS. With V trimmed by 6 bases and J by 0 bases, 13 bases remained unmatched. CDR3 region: CASSNTPSTSGISYEQYF. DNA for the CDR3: TGTGCCAGCAGCAATACCCCATCGACTAGCGGGATCTCCTACGAGCAGTACTTC.

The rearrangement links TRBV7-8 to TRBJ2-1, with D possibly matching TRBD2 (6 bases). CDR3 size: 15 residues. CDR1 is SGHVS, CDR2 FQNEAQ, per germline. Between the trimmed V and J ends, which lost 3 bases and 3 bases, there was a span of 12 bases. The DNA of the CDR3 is TGTGCCAGCAGCTTGGGCGGGAACTACTACAATGAGCAGTTCTTC. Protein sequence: CASSLGGNYYNEQFF.

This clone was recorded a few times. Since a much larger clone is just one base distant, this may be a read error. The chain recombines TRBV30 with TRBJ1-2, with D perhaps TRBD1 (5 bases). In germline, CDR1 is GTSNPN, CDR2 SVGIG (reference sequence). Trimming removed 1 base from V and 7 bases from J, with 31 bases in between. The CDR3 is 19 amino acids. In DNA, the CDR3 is TGTGCCTGGAGTGGAACAATGTTTTACGGACGCCAAAGGGACTGTGGCTACACCTTC. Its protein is CAWSGTMFYGRQRDCGYTF. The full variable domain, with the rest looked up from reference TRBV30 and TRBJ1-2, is SQTIHQWPATLVQPVGSPLSLECTVEGTSNPNLYWYRQAAGRGLQLLFYSVGIGQISSEVPQNLSASRPQDRQFILSSKKLLLSDSGFYLCAWSGTMFYGRQRDCGYTFGSGTRLTVV.

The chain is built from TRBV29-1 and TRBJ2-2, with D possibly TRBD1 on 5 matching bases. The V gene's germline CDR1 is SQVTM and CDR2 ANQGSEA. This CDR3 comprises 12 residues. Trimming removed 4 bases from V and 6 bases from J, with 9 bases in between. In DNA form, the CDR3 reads TGCAGCGTTGGGCAGGGCTCCGGGGAGCTGTTTTTT. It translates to CSVGQGSGELFF.

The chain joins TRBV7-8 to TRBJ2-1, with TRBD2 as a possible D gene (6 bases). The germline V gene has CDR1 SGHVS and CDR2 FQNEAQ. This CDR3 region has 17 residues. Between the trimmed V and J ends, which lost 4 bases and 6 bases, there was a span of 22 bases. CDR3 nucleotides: TGTGCCAGCAGCTCCCAAGTAACCGGACTACCCGGCAATGAGCAGTTCTTC. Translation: CASSSQVTGLPGNEQFF. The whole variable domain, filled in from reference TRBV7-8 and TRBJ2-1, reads GAGVSQSPRYKVAKRGQDVALRCDPISGHVSLFWYQQALGQGPEFLTYFQNEAQLDKSGLPSDRFFAERPEGSVSTLKIQRTQQEDSAVYLCASSSQVTGLPGNEQFFGPGTRLTVL.